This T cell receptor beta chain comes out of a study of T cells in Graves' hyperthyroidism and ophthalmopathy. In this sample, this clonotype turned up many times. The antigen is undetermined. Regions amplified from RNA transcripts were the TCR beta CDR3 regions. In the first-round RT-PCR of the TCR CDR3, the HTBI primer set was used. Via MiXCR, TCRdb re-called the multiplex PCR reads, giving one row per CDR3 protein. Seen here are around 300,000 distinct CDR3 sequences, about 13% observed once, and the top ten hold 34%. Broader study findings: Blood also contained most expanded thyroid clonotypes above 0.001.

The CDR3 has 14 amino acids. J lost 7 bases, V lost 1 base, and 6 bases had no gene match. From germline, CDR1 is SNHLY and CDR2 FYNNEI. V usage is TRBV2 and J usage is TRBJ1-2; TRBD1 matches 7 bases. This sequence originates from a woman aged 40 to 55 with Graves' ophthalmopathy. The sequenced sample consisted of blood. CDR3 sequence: CASSEEGAVSGYTF. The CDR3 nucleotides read TGTGCCAGCAGTGAAGAGGGGGCAGTTAGTGGCTACACCTTC.